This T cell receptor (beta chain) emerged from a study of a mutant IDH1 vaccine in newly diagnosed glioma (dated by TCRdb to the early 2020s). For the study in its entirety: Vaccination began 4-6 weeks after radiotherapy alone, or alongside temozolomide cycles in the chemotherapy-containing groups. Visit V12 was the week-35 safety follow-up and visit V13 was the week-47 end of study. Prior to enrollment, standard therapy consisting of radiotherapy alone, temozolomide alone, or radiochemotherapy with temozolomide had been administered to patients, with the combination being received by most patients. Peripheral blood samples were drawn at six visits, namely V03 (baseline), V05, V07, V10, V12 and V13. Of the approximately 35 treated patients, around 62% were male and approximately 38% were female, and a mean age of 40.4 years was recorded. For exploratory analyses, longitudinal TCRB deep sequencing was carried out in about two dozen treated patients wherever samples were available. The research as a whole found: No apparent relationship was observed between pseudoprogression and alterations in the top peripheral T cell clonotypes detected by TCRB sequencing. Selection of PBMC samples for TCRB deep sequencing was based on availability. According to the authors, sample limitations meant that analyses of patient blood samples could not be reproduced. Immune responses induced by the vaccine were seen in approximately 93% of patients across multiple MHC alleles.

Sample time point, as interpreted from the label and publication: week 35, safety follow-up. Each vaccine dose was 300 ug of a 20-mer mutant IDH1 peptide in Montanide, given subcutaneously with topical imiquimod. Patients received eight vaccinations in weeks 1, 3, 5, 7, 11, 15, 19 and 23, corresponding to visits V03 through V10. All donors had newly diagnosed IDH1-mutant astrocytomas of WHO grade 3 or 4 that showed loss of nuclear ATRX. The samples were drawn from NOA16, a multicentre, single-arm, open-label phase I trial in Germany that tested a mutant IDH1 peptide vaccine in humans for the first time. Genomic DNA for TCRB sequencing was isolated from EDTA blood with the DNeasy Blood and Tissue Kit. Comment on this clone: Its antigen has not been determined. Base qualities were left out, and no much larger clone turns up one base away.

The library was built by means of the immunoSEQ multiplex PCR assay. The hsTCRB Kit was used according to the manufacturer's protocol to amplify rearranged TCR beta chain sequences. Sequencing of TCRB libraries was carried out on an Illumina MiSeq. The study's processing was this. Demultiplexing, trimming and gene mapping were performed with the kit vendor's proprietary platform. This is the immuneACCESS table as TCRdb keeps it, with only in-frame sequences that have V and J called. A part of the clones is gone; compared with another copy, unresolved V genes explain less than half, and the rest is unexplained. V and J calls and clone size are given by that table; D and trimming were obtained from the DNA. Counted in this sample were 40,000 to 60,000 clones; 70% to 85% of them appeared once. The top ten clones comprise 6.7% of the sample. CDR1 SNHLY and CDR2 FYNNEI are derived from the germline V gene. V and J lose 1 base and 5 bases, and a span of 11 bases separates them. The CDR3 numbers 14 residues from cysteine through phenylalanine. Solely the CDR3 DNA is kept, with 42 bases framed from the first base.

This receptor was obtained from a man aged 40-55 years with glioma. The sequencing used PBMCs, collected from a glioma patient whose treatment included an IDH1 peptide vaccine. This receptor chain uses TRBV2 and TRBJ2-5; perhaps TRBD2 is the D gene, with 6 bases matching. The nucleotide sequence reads TGTGCCAGCAGTGAAGGGGGCCGGGAGGAGACCCAGTACTTC. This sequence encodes CASSEGGREETQYF.